These 2 T cell receptor beta chains came from one sample sequenced in a study of blood T cell repertoires in COVID-19. Only in-frame clones appear in the TCRdb table, and some are missing; sequencing was by immunoSEQ multiplex PCR. Among 200,000 to 300,000 clones, about nine tenths were seen once, and the ten largest hold 4%. What was sequenced was peripheral blood. These receptors were obtained from a man aged 55 to 70 who had recovered from COVID-19.

This sequence joins TRBV7-8 and TRBJ2-1, with 13 bases matching TRBD2. V dropped 2 bases and J dropped 6; count of bases not matched to a gene: 1. This CDR3 has 15 residues. The germline V gene encodes CDR1 SGHVS and CDR2 FQNEAQ. Written as DNA, the CDR3 is TGTGCCAGCAGCTTAACTAGCGGGGGGGGCAATGAGCAGTTCTTC. Translating gives CASSLTSGGGNEQFF. Full variable domain (missing parts from reference TRBV7-8 and TRBJ2-1): GAGVSQSPRYKVAKRGQDVALRCDPISGHVSLFWYQQALGQGPEFLTYFQNEAQLDKSGLPSDRFFAERPEGSVSTLKIQRTQQEDSAVYLCASSLTSGGGNEQFFGPGTRLTVL.

V usage is TRBV9 and J usage is TRBJ1-2; D gene unclear. CDR3 length: 15 residues. The germline V gene has CDR1 SGDLS and CDR2 YYNGEE. V was pared by 2 bases and J by 2 bases, with 13 bases between. The CDR3 is CASSVEGTLNYGYTF. CDR3 DNA: TGTGCCAGCAGCGTCGAGGGCACCTTGAACTATGGCTACACCTTC. Based on the CDR3 plus reference TRBV9 and TRBJ1-2, the full variable domain is DSGVTQTPKHLITATGQRVTLRCSPRSGDLSVYWYQQSLDQGLQFLIQYYNGEERAKGNILERFSAQQFPDLHSELNLSSLELGDSALYFCASSVEGTLNYGYTFGSGTRLTVV.